This T cell receptor (beta chain) was sequenced in a study of blood T cell repertoires in COVID-19 (dated by TCRdb to the early 2020s). About the study as a whole: Collaborator samples came from the United States, Italy and Spain and covered acute and convalescent phases of COVID-19. The repertoires were made available in a free public database intended to serve as a resource for research on the immune response to SARS-CoV-2. Deeply sampled blood TCRbeta repertoires from subjects exposed to, actively infected with, or recovered from COVID-19 were included in the dataset. Where available, HLA class I and class II types were taken from metadata supplied by the sample provider and were not determined by assay-based typing. The prospective study material was composed of cDNA or gDNA derived from T cells, B-cell-depleted T cells, or PBMCs. Samples came from the ongoing ImmuneRACE study (first 160 participants) plus 1,254 subjects from 6 global collaborators. A de-identified subject ID, COVID-19 status, age in years and sex were almost always included in the sample metadata.

The CDR1 and CDR2 encoded by the germline V gene are SGHDT and YYEEEE. The CDR3 runs 15 amino acids, cysteine and phenylalanine included. Left in the record is the CDR3 DNA by itself, 45 bases read in frame from the first base. V and J are truncated by 6 bases and 6 bases respectively, leaving an intervening sequence of 21 bases. TCRbeta CDR3 regions were amplified from genomic DNA by means of the immunoSEQ Assay, a bias-controlled multiplex PCR. As for how the authors treated the data: Nucleated cell counts per sample were estimated from amplification of reference gene primers within the assay. To quantify the absolute abundance of each unique TCRbeta CDR3 rearrangement, sequence reads were collapsed and filtered. For each sample, productive Simpson clonality was calculated as the square root of Simpson's diversity index over productive rearrangements. Held by TCRdb, this immuneACCESS table contains in-frame sequences only and omits some clones. Under half of the omission traces to an unresolved V gene where checked; the cause of the rest is unknown. V, J and clone size derive from that table, while D and trimming were established from the DNA sequence. The sample table contains 100,000 to 110,000 clones; only one count was recorded for roughly nine tenths of them. The ten largest account for 2% to 2.5% of the sample.

Beyond this particular receptor, the publication reports: The quantity of clinical and demographic metadata differed by source and by participant and was supplied without curation.

A note on this clone: What antigen it recognizes has not been identified. No qualities accompany the bases; no much larger clone lies one base away.

Collaborating institutions collected whole blood in K2EDTA tubes following their own protocols. For TCRbeta analysis, collaborator samples were shipped as frozen whole blood, as isolated PBMCs, or as DNA extracted from either sample type. Recombination joined TRBV5-6 with TRBJ1-2; TRBD1 might be the D gene, on 6 matching bases. This sequence was found in a man in his fifties with active COVID-19. Specimen: peripheral blood. The CDR3 is CASIPKGGASDGYTF. The DNA is as follows: TGTGCCAGCATCCCCAAGGGGGGGGCTTCGGATGGCTACACCTTC.